These T cell receptor beta chains were read from a single sample in a study of blood T cell repertoires in COVID-19. Data came from immunoSEQ multiplex PCR; TCRdb stores just in-frame clones and leaves some out. The data show around 130,000 clones, about 92% seen once. The specimen was peripheral blood. The receptors were sampled from a man in his fifties or sixties with COVID-19, enrolled during active disease. Each CDR3 is given with its conserved first and last residue. D genes are given only for firm matches. Not all rows give a size; the values are once, few, many and, for expanded clones, a class.

>TRBV7-9|15|TRBD1|NA|TRBJ1-6
CASSPFDRDSSPLHF
TGTGCCAGCAGCCCTTTCGACAGGGACAGTTCACCCCTCCACTTT
>TRBV2|15|TRBD1|NA|TRBJ2-2
CASRPDRGGTGELFF
TGTGCCAGCAGGCCGGACAGGGGGGGGACCGGGGAGCTGTTTTTT
>TRBV7-2|13|NA|NA|TRBJ1-2
CASSLAPGLVYTF
TGTGCCAGCAGCTTAGCGCCAGGGTTGGTCTACACCTTC
>TRBV10-1|13|NA|NA|TRBJ2-1
CASSDAGYNEQFF
TGCGCCAGCAGTGATGCAGGGTACAATGAGCAGTTCTTC
>TRBV6-1|15|TRBD1|NA|TRBJ2-7
CASSEQGVASYEQYF
TGTGCCAGCAGTGAACAGGGGGTCGCCTCCTACGAGCAGTACTTC
>TRBV27|13|NA|NA|TRBJ1-2
CASSPFGSYGYTF
TGTGCCAGCAGCCCTTTCGGGAGCTATGGCTACACCTTC
>TRBV25-1|17|NA|NA|TRBJ2-5
CASSDRFLEGGMETQYF
TGTGCCAGCAGTGACCGGTTCCTAGAGGGGGGGATGGAGACCCAGTACTTC
>TRBV7-8|17|NA|NA|TRBJ2-1
CASSLDWGGAMHNEQFF
TGTGCCAGCAGCTTAGATTGGGGGGGCGCTATGCACAATGAGCAGTTCTTC
>TRBV7-9|15|NA|NA|TRBJ1-3
CASSLQGSSGNTIYF
TGTGCCAGCAGCTTACAGGGCTCCTCTGGAAACACCATATATTTT
>TRBV21-1|13|NA|NA|TRBJ2-1
CASSSRQGNEQFF
TGTGCCAGCAGCTCCAGACAGGGAAATGAGCAGTTCTTC
>TRBV7-9|14|NA|once|TRBJ2-7
CASSLAGRTYEQYF
TGTGCCAGCAGCTTAGCGGGCCGTACCTACGAGCAGTACTTC
>TRBV11-2|14|NA|NA|TRBJ2-2
CASSSGLNTGELFF
TGTGCCAGCAGCTCCGGACTGAACACCGGGGAGCTGTTTTTT
>TRBV4-1|15|NA|once|TRBJ1-5
CASSPQGGENQPQHF
TGCGCCAGCAGCCCCCAGGGAGGGGAGAATCAGCCCCAGCATTTT
>TRBV18|14|NA|NA|TRBJ2-7
CASSPSGYSYEQYF
TGTGCCAGCTCACCAAGCGGATACTCCTACGAGCAGTACTTC
>TRBV30|14|NA|NA|TRBJ2-7
CAWSLTRNGDEQYF
TGTGCCTGGAGTCTTACTAGAAATGGCGACGAGCAGTACTTC
>TRBV9|16|TRBD2|NA|TRBJ2-2
CASSVGGRTPTGELFF
TGTGCCAGCTCCGTGGGCGGGAGGACACCCACCGGGGAGCTGTTTTTT
>TRBV4-3|14|NA|few|TRBJ1-5
CASSQDWQNQPQHF
TGCGCCAGCAGCCAAGATTGGCAGAATCAGCCCCAGCATTTT
>TRBV30|14|TRBD1|NA|TRBJ1-4
CAWARTGENEKLFF
TGTGCCTGGGCACGGACAGGGGAAAATGAAAAACTGTTTTTT
>TRBV15|17|NA|NA|TRBJ2-1
CATSRDQRVVSYNEQFF
TGTGCCACCAGCAGAGATCAACGGGTTGTCTCCTACAATGAGCAGTTCTTC
>TRBV21-1|14|NA|NA|TRBJ2-5
CASTPKDTQETQYF
TGTGCCAGCACCCCTAAGGACACTCAAGAGACCCAGTACTTC
>TRBV11-2|12|TRBD1|NA|TRBJ1-1
CASSLGGQDAFF
TGTGCCAGCAGCTTAGGGGGACAGGATGCTTTCTTT
>TRBV15|13|TRBD2|NA|TRBJ2-5
CATSSLAGETQYF
TGTGCCACCAGCAGCCTAGCGGGAGAGACCCAGTACTTC
>TRBV11-3|12|TRBD1|NA|TRBJ2-7
CASSTRGYEQYF
TGTGCCAGCAGCACCAGGGGGTACGAGCAGTACTTC
>TRBV7-2|15|NA|few|TRBJ1-2
CASRVSRGSTYGYTF
TGTGCCAGCAGGGTTTCACGAGGTTCGACCTATGGCTACACCTTC
>TRBV7-2|15|TRBD1|NA|TRBJ1-1
CASSLPGGGNTEAFF
TGTGCCAGCAGCTTACCTGGAGGGGGCAACACTGAAGCTTTCTTT
>TRBV7-2|15|TRBD1|NA|TRBJ2-7
CASSLDRERRDEQYF
TGTGCCAGCAGCCTTGACAGGGAGCGACGAGACGAGCAGTACTTC
>TRBV15|14|NA|NA|TRBJ1-1
CATSSPDSITEAFF
TGTGCCACCAGCAGTCCCGATAGTATCACTGAAGCTTTCTTT
>TRBV7-2|13|NA|once|TRBJ2-7
CASSLLGNYEQYF
TGTGCCAGCAGCTTACTGGGCAACTACGAGCAGTACTTC
>TRBV7-8|13|NA|NA|TRBJ1-3
CASSPRLGNTIYF
TGTGCCAGCAGCCCCCGACTTGGAAACACCATATATTTT
>TRBV5-6|13|NA|NA|TRBJ2-5
CASSLILVETQYF
TGTGCCAGCAGCTTGATCCTTGTTGAGACCCAGTACTTC
>TRBV19|19|TRBD2|NA|TRBJ2-6
CASSSRLAGGTDGANVLTF
TGTGCCAGTAGTTCTCGACTAGCGGGAGGTACTGATGGGGCCAACGTCCTGACTTTC